The rows below give T cell receptor beta chains drawn from one sample of a study of long-term antiretroviral therapy in people with HIV. TCRdb's table, derived via immunoSEQ multiplex PCR, lists solely in-frame clones and lacks some. The table has some 19,000 clones, approximately 84% seen once. This sample comprised unsorted PBMCs, obtained 0.9 years after starting antiretroviral therapy. These receptors all come from a man between 18 and 29 years old with HIV. Each CDR3 is given with its conserved first and last residue. Each record gives: CDR3 DNA, CDR3 protein, V gene, J gene, D gene, clone size. A D gene is named only where the DNA matches it firmly. Clone size is given for some rows only: seen once, a few or many times, or a class if the clone is expanded.

cdr3_nt: TGTGCCAGCATCCCGGGTGCAGGGATTTACAATGAGCAGTTCTTC; cdr3_aa: CASIPGAGIYNEQFF; v_call: TRBV27; j_call: TRBJ2-1; d_call: -; clone_size: -
cdr3_nt: TGTGCCAGCAGCCTGGGACTTTTTGAAGCTTTCTTT; cdr3_aa: CASSLGLFEAFF; v_call: TRBV7-9; j_call: TRBJ1-1; d_call: -; clone_size: -
cdr3_nt: TGTGCCAGCAGCATACGGGGTTATGGCTACACCTTC; cdr3_aa: CASSIRGYGYTF; v_call: TRBV14; j_call: TRBJ1-2; d_call: -; clone_size: few
cdr3_nt: TGCGCCAGCAGTTACGGGGCGCGGGCAGATACGCAGTATTTT; cdr3_aa: CASSYGARADTQYF; v_call: TRBV4-1; j_call: TRBJ2-3; d_call: -; clone_size: -
cdr3_nt: TGTGCCAGCAGCTCATTCAGGATGCGAGGTTCACCCCTCCACTTT; cdr3_aa: CASSSFRMRGSPLHF; v_call: TRBV11-2; j_call: TRBJ1-6; d_call: -; clone_size: -
cdr3_nt: TGTGCCAGCAGACTTAGATCGAGAGGAGCCAACACCGGGGAGCTGTTTTTT; cdr3_aa: CASRLRSRGANTGELFF; v_call: TRBV11-2; j_call: TRBJ2-2; d_call: -; clone_size: -
cdr3_nt: TGTGCCACCAGCAGAGAGCCGGTTGGGCGGGGTGGTTCCTACGAGCAGTACTTC; cdr3_aa: CATSREPVGRGGSYEQYF; v_call: TRBV15; j_call: TRBJ2-7; d_call: -; clone_size: once
cdr3_nt: TGTGCCAGCGGCGGGGCAGGGGGGACTGGAAACACCATATATTTT; cdr3_aa: CASGGAGGTGNTIYF; v_call: TRBV2; j_call: TRBJ1-3; d_call: TRBD1; clone_size: once
cdr3_nt: TGTGCCAGTTGGCCGGGACTAGGCCAAGAGACCCAGTACTTC; cdr3_aa: CASWPGLGQETQYF; v_call: TRBV27; j_call: TRBJ2-5; d_call: TRBD2; clone_size: -
cdr3_nt: TGCGCCAGCAGCCAAGGCCAGCGGGGGGCGGGAGAGACCCAGTACTTC; cdr3_aa: CASSQGQRGAGETQYF; v_call: TRBV4-1; j_call: TRBJ2-5; d_call: TRBD2; clone_size: -
cdr3_nt: TGTGCCAGCTCACCCACAACGGGTGAGACGCAGTATTTT; cdr3_aa: CASSPTTGETQYF; v_call: TRBV18; j_call: TRBJ2-3; d_call: -; clone_size: -
cdr3_nt: TGCGCCAGCAGCCAAGCAGGGGACGAGCAGTACTTC; cdr3_aa: CASSQAGDEQYF; v_call: TRBV4-1; j_call: TRBJ2-7; d_call: -; clone_size: -
cdr3_nt: TGTGCCAGCAGTGAAGAAACTTGGGCCAACGTCCTGACTTTC; cdr3_aa: CASSEETWANVLTF; v_call: TRBV2; j_call: TRBJ2-6; d_call: -; clone_size: -
cdr3_nt: TGTGCCAGCACTAGGGGGAATCAGCCCCAGCATTTT; cdr3_aa: CASTRGNQPQHF; v_call: TRBV2; j_call: TRBJ1-5; d_call: -; clone_size: -
cdr3_nt: TGTGCCAGCAGTTCTCTACACTCTGGAAACACCATATATTTT; cdr3_aa: CASSSLHSGNTIYF; v_call: TRBV27; j_call: TRBJ1-3; d_call: -; clone_size: -
cdr3_nt: TGCAGCGCCGGGGAAACAGATACGCAGTATTTT; cdr3_aa: CSAGETDTQYF; v_call: TRBV29-1; j_call: TRBJ2-3; d_call: -; clone_size: -
cdr3_nt: TGTGCCAGCAGTGATACCTCGACAGGCAATGAGCAGTTCTTC; cdr3_aa: CASSDTSTGNEQFF; v_call: TRBV2; j_call: TRBJ2-1; d_call: -; clone_size: -
cdr3_nt: TGCGCCAGCGGGGACAGTCAAGAGACCCAGTACTTC; cdr3_aa: CASGDSQETQYF; v_call: TRBV10-2; j_call: TRBJ2-5; d_call: TRBD1; clone_size: -
cdr3_nt: TGTGCCATCAGTGATGGCGGGGGACTAGGGGCAGATACGCAGTATTTT; cdr3_aa: CAISDGGGLGADTQYF; v_call: TRBV10-3; j_call: TRBJ2-3; d_call: TRBD2; clone_size: -
cdr3_nt: TGTGCCAGCAGTTACCCGGCGGGGGGCAATCAGCCCCAGCATTTT; cdr3_aa: CASSYPAGGNQPQHF; v_call: TRBV6-6; j_call: TRBJ1-5; d_call: -; clone_size: few
cdr3_nt: TGCGCCAGCAGTGGGCCCGGTCAGGGTAATGAAAAACTGTTTTTT; cdr3_aa: CASSGPGQGNEKLFF; v_call: TRBV10-2; j_call: TRBJ1-4; d_call: -; clone_size: -
cdr3_nt: TGTGCCAGCAGTTTAAATCAGCCCCAGCATTTT; cdr3_aa: CASSLNQPQHF; v_call: TRBV27; j_call: TRBJ1-5; d_call: -; clone_size: -
cdr3_nt: TGTGCCAGCAGTGAATATTCAGGGAACACTGAAGCTTTCTTT; cdr3_aa: CASSEYSGNTEAFF; v_call: TRBV6-1; j_call: TRBJ1-1; d_call: -; clone_size: -
cdr3_nt: TGTGCCAGCAGCCCAAGCGGGACAGGGTACGCAGATACGCAGTATTTT; cdr3_aa: CASSPSGTGYADTQYF; v_call: TRBV27; j_call: TRBJ2-3; d_call: TRBD1; clone_size: -
cdr3_nt: TGTGCCAGCACCGGGAACACTGAAGCTTTCTTT; cdr3_aa: CASTGNTEAFF; v_call: TRBV2; j_call: TRBJ1-1; d_call: -; clone_size: -
cdr3_nt: TGTGCCAGCAGCCCTAGACGAGCCGGGGCGAACACCATATATTTT; cdr3_aa: CASSPRRAGANTIYF; v_call: TRBV7-6; j_call: TRBJ1-3; d_call: -; clone_size: -
cdr3_nt: TGTGCCAGCAGCAAAGTCAAAGATAAGTTTTTCCGGGACTATCCTTACGAGCAGTACTTC; cdr3_aa: CASSKVKDKFFRDYPYEQYF; v_call: TRBV21-1; j_call: TRBJ2-7; d_call: -; clone_size: -
cdr3_nt: TGTGCCAGCAGCTTTGGAAGGGGCAGTTCGACCCTCCACTTT; cdr3_aa: CASSFGRGSSTLHF; v_call: TRBV5-6; j_call: TRBJ1-6; d_call: -; clone_size: -
cdr3_nt: TGTGCCAGCAGGGACAGGAGCTCCTACGAGCAGTACTTC; cdr3_aa: CASRDRSSYEQYF; v_call: TRBV27; j_call: TRBJ2-7; d_call: TRBD1; clone_size: -
cdr3_nt: TGTGCCATCAGTGAGGGGGAGACCTACGAGCAGTACTTC; cdr3_aa: CAISEGETYEQYF; v_call: TRBV10-3; j_call: TRBJ2-7; d_call: -; clone_size: -
cdr3_nt: TGTGCCAGCAGCAAACAGGGAAACACTGAAGCTTTCTTT; cdr3_aa: CASSKQGNTEAFF; v_call: TRBV6-1; j_call: TRBJ1-1; d_call: -; clone_size: -
cdr3_nt: TGCAGCGCTCTGACAGCTAACTATGGCTACACCTTC; cdr3_aa: CSALTANYGYTF; v_call: TRBV29-1; j_call: TRBJ1-2; d_call: -; clone_size: once
cdr3_nt: TGCGCCAGCAGCGGCAGGGAGTTGGATGAAAAACTGTTTTTT; cdr3_aa: CASSGRELDEKLFF; v_call: TRBV5-1; j_call: TRBJ1-4; d_call: -; clone_size: -
cdr3_nt: TGTGCCAGCAGTTACTCGAAGGACACTGAAGCTTTCTTT; cdr3_aa: CASSYSKDTEAFF; v_call: TRBV6-5; j_call: TRBJ1-1; d_call: -; clone_size: once
cdr3_nt: TGTGCCAGCCAAAAAAAGAAAGGGCCCCACCAAGAGACCCAGTACTTC; cdr3_aa: CASQKKKGPHQETQYF; v_call: TRBV6-6; j_call: TRBJ2-5; d_call: -; clone_size: -
cdr3_nt: TGTGCCAGCAGTTTCAGGACAGGGACGCAAGAGACCCAGTACTTC; cdr3_aa: CASSFRTGTQETQYF; v_call: TRBV7-9; j_call: TRBJ2-5; d_call: TRBD1; clone_size: -
cdr3_nt: TGTGCCAGCAGTTCCCCGTGGGAGCGGGGGTACTCCTACGAGCAGTACTTC; cdr3_aa: CASSSPWERGYSYEQYF; v_call: TRBV2; j_call: TRBJ2-7; d_call: TRBD2; clone_size: -
cdr3_nt: TGTGCCAGCAGCGGGACTTCCACCAATGAGCAGTTCTTC; cdr3_aa: CASSGTSTNEQFF; v_call: TRBV5-4; j_call: TRBJ2-1; d_call: -; clone_size: -
cdr3_nt: TGTGCCAGCAGTTTAGGACAGGGGGCAAGCGGTGAGCAGTTCTTC; cdr3_aa: CASSLGQGASGEQFF; v_call: TRBV27; j_call: TRBJ2-1; d_call: TRBD1; clone_size: -
cdr3_nt: TGTGCCAGCAGCCCCGGGACAGTCAAACTGGTAGCGAACACTGAAGCTTTCTTT; cdr3_aa: CASSPGTVKLVANTEAFF; v_call: TRBV14; j_call: TRBJ1-1; d_call: TRBD1; clone_size: -
cdr3_nt: TGTGCCTCCAGCAAGAGGACGGATGAAGCTTTCTTT; cdr3_aa: CASSKRTDEAFF; v_call: TRBV19; j_call: TRBJ1-1; d_call: -; clone_size: -
cdr3_nt: TGTGCCAGCAGTCCATGGGACAGCCTGAATGTAATTCGATTTGAAGCTTTCTTT; cdr3_aa: CASSPWDSLNVIRFEAFF; v_call: TRBV28; j_call: TRBJ1-1; d_call: TRBD1; clone_size: -
cdr3_nt: TGTGCCAGCAGCGGGGGCCCCGACCAAGAGACCCAGTACTTC; cdr3_aa: CASSGGPDQETQYF; v_call: TRBV28; j_call: TRBJ2-5; d_call: -; clone_size: -
cdr3_nt: TGTGCCAGCAGCTTATGGGACCCAGAGCAGTACTTC; cdr3_aa: CASSLWDPEQYF; v_call: TRBV5-4; j_call: TRBJ2-5; d_call: -; clone_size: -
cdr3_nt: TGCGCCAGCAGCCAACCCTTTCAATCAGATACGCAGTATTTT; cdr3_aa: CASSQPFQSDTQYF; v_call: TRBV4-1; j_call: TRBJ2-3; d_call: -; clone_size: -
cdr3_nt: TGTGCCATCAGGGCAGGATGGGACACTGAAGCTTTCTTT; cdr3_aa: CAIRAGWDTEAFF; v_call: TRBV10-3; j_call: TRBJ1-1; d_call: -; clone_size: -
cdr3_nt: TGTGCCAGCAGTTTACGGGGTGCGAAGTACAATGAGCAGTTCTTC; cdr3_aa: CASSLRGAKYNEQFF; v_call: TRBV28; j_call: TRBJ2-1; d_call: -; clone_size: -
cdr3_nt: TGTGCCAGCAGTATACAGGGAGGAGAGACCCAGTACTTC; cdr3_aa: CASSIQGGETQYF; v_call: TRBV25-1; j_call: TRBJ2-5; d_call: -; clone_size: -
cdr3_nt: TGTGCCAGCTCACCAGGGGCAGGCCAAGAGACCCAGTACTTC; cdr3_aa: CASSPGAGQETQYF; v_call: TRBV18; j_call: TRBJ2-5; d_call: -; clone_size: -
cdr3_nt: TGTGCCAGCAGTTATTCCCCGGGGGGTCAAGAGACCCAGTACTTC; cdr3_aa: CASSYSPGGQETQYF; v_call: TRBV6-5; j_call: TRBJ2-5; d_call: TRBD2; clone_size: once
cdr3_nt: TGTGCCAGCAGTGAAGTTGGGACAATGAATCAGCCCCAGCATTTT; cdr3_aa: CASSEVGTMNQPQHF; v_call: TRBV6-1; j_call: TRBJ1-5; d_call: -; clone_size: -
cdr3_nt: TGTGCCAGCAGCTTAGTTGGGGGGGCTAAAAATGAGCAGTTCTTC; cdr3_aa: CASSLVGGAKNEQFF; v_call: TRBV11-2; j_call: TRBJ2-1; d_call: -; clone_size: -
cdr3_nt: TGTGCCAGCAGCGTAGCTTTAACTGAAGAGACCCAGTACTTC; cdr3_aa: CASSVALTEETQYF; v_call: TRBV9; j_call: TRBJ2-5; d_call: -; clone_size: -
cdr3_nt: TGTGCCAGCAGCCTTGGAGCGGGGAGCACAGATACGCAGTATTTT; cdr3_aa: CASSLGAGSTDTQYF; v_call: TRBV11-2; j_call: TRBJ2-3; d_call: TRBD2; clone_size: -
cdr3_nt: TGTGCCAGCAGCTTACGGGGCGCAGTGTACAATGAGCAGTTCTTC; cdr3_aa: CASSLRGAVYNEQFF; v_call: TRBV7-3; j_call: TRBJ2-1; d_call: -; clone_size: -
cdr3_nt: TGTGCCAGTATCCCGAGCGGGGGAGGGGGGCATGAGCAGTTCTTC; cdr3_aa: CASIPSGGGGHEQFF; v_call: TRBV19; j_call: TRBJ2-1; d_call: TRBD2; clone_size: few
cdr3_nt: TGTGCCAGCAGCTTGGTGGTAGCGGGGGGTAACACAGATACGCAGTATTTT; cdr3_aa: CASSLVVAGGNTDTQYF; v_call: TRBV5-4; j_call: TRBJ2-3; d_call: TRBD2; clone_size: -
cdr3_nt: TGTGCCAGCGGGGCGACAGCAACTAATGAAAAACTGTTTTTT; cdr3_aa: CASGATATNEKLFF; v_call: TRBV6-1; j_call: TRBJ1-4; d_call: -; clone_size: -
cdr3_nt: TGTGCCAGCAGCTTAGGACGGGGTATCAGCTCCTACGAGCAGTACTTC; cdr3_aa: CASSLGRGISSYEQYF; v_call: TRBV13; j_call: TRBJ2-7; d_call: -; clone_size: -
cdr3_nt: TGTGCCAGCTCCCCGGCAGCCCGTACCTACAATGAGCAGTTCTTC; cdr3_aa: CASSPAARTYNEQFF; v_call: TRBV18; j_call: TRBJ2-1; d_call: -; clone_size: -